One T cell receptor beta chain is described in this entry. It has no known antigen specificity. It has no much larger one-base neighbor in the sample; base qualities were not kept. The data are from a study of shared clonotypes between healthy human individuals (dated by TCRdb to the early 2020s). Broadly, across the study: Two women and a few men aged 18 to 49 years were included in the cohort. For each donor, CD4 naive and CD4 memory were each run on three plates, CD8 naive on two plates, and CD8 memory on one plate. The study deeply sequenced blood TCR repertoires of five healthy adults to estimate repertoire size and the extent of clonotype sharing between individuals. Libraries were prepared and TCR repertoires were sequenced by different laboratories using diverse techniques, in order to increase sequencing depth and limit assay-specific biases. Leukapheresis yielded between about 0.9 and 9.5 billion PBMCs per donor. On the study overall, not on this receptor specifically: Across several donors, about 4.5% of naive CD4, over 3% of naive CD8, about 2% of memory CD4, and 0.4% to 0.45% of memory CD8 clonotypes were shared. Sampling was restricted to blood, and TCR repertoires in tissues likely differ from the TCR repertoires found in blood. The small number of donors limited the genetic and exposure-history diversity represented. Rarefaction of sorted-subset datasets indicated incomplete sequencing despite the large sequencing depth. Estimated clonotype richness was generally larger for naive than for memory subsets. Compared with non-shared clonotypes, clonotypes shared by all four sorted-subset donors had higher generation probabilities. Pairwise subsampling led to the expectation that sequencing depth would affect the degree of clonotype sharing among donors.

TCR CDR3 regions were amplified from genomic DNA by multiplex PCR using the deep immunoSEQ assay. For each cell subset, the extracted genomic DNA was distributed evenly across all wells of several immunoSEQ 96-well plates, and each plate served as one replicate. For sorted subsets, 150 to 200 ng genomic DNA, equal to 30,000 or so T cell genomes, was loaded into each replicate PCR. Purified libraries were quantified with a Qubit 3.0 fluorometer, sized on a Bioanalyzer 2100, and re-quantified with the KAPA Library Quantification kit. A separate single-read 150-cycle Illumina NextSeq 550 flow cell was used to sequence each immunoSEQ 96-well plate. In the authors' own workflow: Because the immunoSEQ output held only junctional sequences and lacked quality scores, the filtering could not match the filtering applied to full-length reads. Sequences were annotated with PyIR, a Python wrapper for IgBLAST v1.9, and V/J genes and CDR3 were assigned using IMGT germline references. Any read was removed if the V/J assignment was weak (E-value above 1e-6), the CDR3 was missing, or the read contained stop codons, out-of-frame junctions, or ambiguous translated residues. V3J clonotypes were defined by identical inferred V gene, J gene, and CDR3 amino acid sequence. To compute the percentage overlap between repertoires, the number of shared unique clonotypes was divided by the size of the smaller repertoire. Richness of each repertoire was evaluated using RTK rarefaction, the Chao1 estimator, and Recon v2.1 estimates of unobserved clonotypes. Generation probabilities for all TCRbeta clonotypes obtained by the gDNA method from several donors were computed using OLGA. Imported from immuneACCESS, the table was reduced by TCRdb to in-frame sequences with V and J called. These copies leave out some clones; in studies compared against another copy, an unresolved V gene accounts for under half, and the cause of the remainder is not known. V and J calls and clone size are as listed in that table; D and trimming were resolved from the DNA. This sample is represented by just over 2,000,000 clones; about 95% of them were singletons. The ten largest clones capture 0.85% to 1.3% of the sample.

CD8 naive samples consisted of CD45RO-negative cells that were positively selected for CCR7, yielding a CD45RA+CCR7+ population without TemRA cells. Healthy HIV-negative adults with no recently reported acute infections or vaccinations were included as donors. Every donor was a Caucasian adult living in Nashville, Tennessee, USA. Blood was collected by leukapheresis, and PBMCs were isolated by Ficoll-Histopaque density gradient centrifugation and then cryopreserved in liquid nitrogen vapor phase. Analytical flow cytometry was used to check the purity and quantity of each magnetically sorted T cell population. Genomic DNA was isolated from every sorted fraction and measured by UV absorbance on a Nanodrop 2000c. CDR1 and CDR2, looked up from the germline V gene (reference sequence), are LNHDA and SQIVND. The CDR3, from cysteine to phenylalanine, totals 13 residues. Only the CDR3 DNA stays, 39 bases, in frame from base 1. V and J are trimmed by 8 bases and 2 bases, and the gene matches miss 6 bases of the junction.

The sequenced material came from naive CD8+ T cells sorted from blood. Taken with the paper, the label for cell subset or site translates to: CD45RA+CCR7+. The sequence came from a man younger than 35 in good health. The rearranged chain carries TRBV19 and TRBJ2-7, and 7 junctional nucleotides match TRBD1. The DNA reads TGTGCCAGTGGACTGACAGGGACCTACGAGCAGTACTTC. Translation gives CASGLTGTYEQYF. With the rest looked up from the reference TRBV19 and TRBJ2-7 genes rather than sequenced, the full variable domain is DGGITQSPKYLFRKEGQNVTLSCEQNLNHDAMYWYRQDPGQGLRLIYYSQIVNDFQKGDIAEGYSVSREKKESFPLTVTSAQKNPTAFYLCASGLTGTYEQYFGPGTRLTVT.